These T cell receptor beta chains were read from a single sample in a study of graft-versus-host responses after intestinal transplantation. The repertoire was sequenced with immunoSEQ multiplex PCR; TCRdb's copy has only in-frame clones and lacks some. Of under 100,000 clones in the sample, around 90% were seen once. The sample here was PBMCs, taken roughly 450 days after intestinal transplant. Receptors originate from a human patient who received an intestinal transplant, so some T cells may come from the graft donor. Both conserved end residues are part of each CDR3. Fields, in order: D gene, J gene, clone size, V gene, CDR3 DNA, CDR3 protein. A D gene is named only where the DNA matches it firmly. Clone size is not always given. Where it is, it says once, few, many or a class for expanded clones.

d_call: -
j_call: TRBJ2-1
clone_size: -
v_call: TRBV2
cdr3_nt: TGTGCCAGCACCAAGCGGGTAGTGGGCAGTGAGCAGTTCTTC
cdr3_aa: CASTKRVVGSEQFF

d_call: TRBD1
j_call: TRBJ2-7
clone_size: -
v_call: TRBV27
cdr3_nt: TGTGCCAGCAGTCTCGGACAGGGACCCTACGAGCAGTACTTC
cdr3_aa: CASSLGQGPYEQYF

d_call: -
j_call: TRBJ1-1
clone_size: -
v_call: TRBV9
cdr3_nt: TGTGCCAGCAGCGTAGGGCAGGGCGGTACTGAAGCTTTCTTT
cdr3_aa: CASSVGQGGTEAFF

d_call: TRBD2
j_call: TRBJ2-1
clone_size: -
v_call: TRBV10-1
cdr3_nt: TGCGCCAGCAGGGGACTAGCGGGGGTCTGTTTCTCCTCCTACAATGAGCAGTTCTTC
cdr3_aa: CASRGLAGVCFSSYNEQFF

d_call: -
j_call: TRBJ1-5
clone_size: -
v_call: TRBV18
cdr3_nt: TGTGCCAGCTCACCAGGGGGCAATCAGCCCCAGCATTTT
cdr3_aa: CASSPGGNQPQHF

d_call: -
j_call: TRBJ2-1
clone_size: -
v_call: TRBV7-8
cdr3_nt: TGTGCCAGCAGCATTGAAGATGAGCAGTTCTTC
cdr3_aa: CASSIEDEQFF

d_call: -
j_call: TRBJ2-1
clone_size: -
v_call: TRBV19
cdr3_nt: TGTGCCAGTGTCATACCGGGACCCTTCAATGAGCAGTTCTTC
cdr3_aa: CASVIPGPFNEQFF

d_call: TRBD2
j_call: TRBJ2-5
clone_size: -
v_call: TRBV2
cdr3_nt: TGTGCCAGCAGGGGACTAGCGGGGGTAGAGACCCAGTACTTC
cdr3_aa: CASRGLAGVETQYF

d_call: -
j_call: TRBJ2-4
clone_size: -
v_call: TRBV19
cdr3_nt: TGTGCCAGTAGCGTGCAGGCTGTACTTTTAGCCAAAAACATTCAGTACTTC
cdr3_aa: CASSVQAVLLAKNIQYF

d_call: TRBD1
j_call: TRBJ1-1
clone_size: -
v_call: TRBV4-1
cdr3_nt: TGCGCCAGCAGCCAGGAAATTCCGGGACAGGTAAACACTGAAGCTTTCTTT
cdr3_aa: CASSQEIPGQVNTEAFF

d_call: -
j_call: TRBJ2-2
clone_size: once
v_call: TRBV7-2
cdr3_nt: TGTGCCAGCAGCTTCGACGCCGGGAGCACCGGGGAGCTGTTTTTT
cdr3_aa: CASSFDAGSTGELFF

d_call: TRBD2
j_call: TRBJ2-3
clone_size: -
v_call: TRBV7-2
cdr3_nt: TGTGCCAGCAGCTTAGCGCTAGCGGGGTATAGCACAGATACGCAGTATTTT
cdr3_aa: CASSLALAGYSTDTQYF

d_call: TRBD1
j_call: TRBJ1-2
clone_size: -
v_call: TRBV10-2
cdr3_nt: TGCGCCAGCAGGGGGACAGGGACAATTGGCTACACCTTC
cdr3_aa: CASRGTGTIGYTF

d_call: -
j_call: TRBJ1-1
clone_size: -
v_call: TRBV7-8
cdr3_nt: TGTGCCAGCAGCTTAGGGGCCGGGAACACTGAAGCTTTCTTT
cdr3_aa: CASSLGAGNTEAFF

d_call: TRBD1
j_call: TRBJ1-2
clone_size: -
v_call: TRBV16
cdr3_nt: TGTGCCAGCAGCGGTCAGGGGGCGATTGGCTATGGCTACACCTTC
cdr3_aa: CASSGQGAIGYGYTF

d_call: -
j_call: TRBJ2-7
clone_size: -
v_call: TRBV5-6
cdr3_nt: TGTGCCAGCAGCTTGGCCCCTTCTGGGTACGAGCAGTACTTC
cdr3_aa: CASSLAPSGYEQYF

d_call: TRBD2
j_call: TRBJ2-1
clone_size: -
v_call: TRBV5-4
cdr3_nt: TGTGCCAGCAGCTCAATTACGGGGGGGAGTAACAATGAGCAGTTCTTC
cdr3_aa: CASSSITGGSNNEQFF

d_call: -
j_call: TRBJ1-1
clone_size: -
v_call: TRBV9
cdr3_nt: TGTGCCAGCAGCGTAAGGGCAGACATGAACACTGAAGCTTTCTTT
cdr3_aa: CASSVRADMNTEAFF

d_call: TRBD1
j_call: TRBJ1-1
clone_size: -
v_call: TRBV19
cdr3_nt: TGTGCCAGTAGTACGCAAGGACAGGGTGGTACTGAAGCTTTCTTT
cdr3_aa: CASSTQGQGGTEAFF

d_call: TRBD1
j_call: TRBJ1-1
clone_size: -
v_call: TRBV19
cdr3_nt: TGTGCCGCCCGGGACAGCGACATGAACACTGAAGCTTTCTTT
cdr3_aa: CAARDSDMNTEAFF

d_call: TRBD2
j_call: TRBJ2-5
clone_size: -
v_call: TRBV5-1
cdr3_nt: TGCGCCAGCAGCTGGCCTAGCGGGGGCCAAGAGACCCAGTACTTC
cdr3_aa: CASSWPSGGQETQYF

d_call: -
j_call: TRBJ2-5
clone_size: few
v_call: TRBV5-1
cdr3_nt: TGCGCCAGCAGCTTGGGGCCCCAGTACCAAGAGACCCAGTACTTC
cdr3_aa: CASSLGPQYQETQYF

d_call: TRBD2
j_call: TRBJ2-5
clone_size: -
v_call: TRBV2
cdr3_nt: TGTGCCAGCAGTGACCGTGGGAGGGAAGTCGAAGAGACCCAGTACTTC
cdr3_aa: CASSDRGREVEETQYF

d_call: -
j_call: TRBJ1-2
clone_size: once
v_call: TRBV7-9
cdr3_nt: TGTGCCAGCAGCTTATCCATAGATGGCTACACCTTC
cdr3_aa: CASSLSIDGYTF

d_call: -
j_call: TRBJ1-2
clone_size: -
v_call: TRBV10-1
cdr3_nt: TGCGCCAGCAGCCCGCAGGGGTCCTATGGCTACACCTTC
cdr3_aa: CASSPQGSYGYTF

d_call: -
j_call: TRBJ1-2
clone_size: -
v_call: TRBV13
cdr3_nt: TGTGCCAGCAGCTCAAGTCGGGAGTATTATGGCTACACCTTC
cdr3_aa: CASSSSREYYGYTF

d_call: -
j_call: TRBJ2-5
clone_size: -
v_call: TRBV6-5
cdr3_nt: TGTGCCAGCAGGAGCGGCCCGGAGACCCAGTACTTC
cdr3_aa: CASRSGPETQYF

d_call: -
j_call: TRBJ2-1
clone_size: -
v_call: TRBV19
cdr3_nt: TGTGCCAGTAGGCCTAATTCCCAGGGGAATGAGCAGTTCTTC
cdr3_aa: CASRPNSQGNEQFF

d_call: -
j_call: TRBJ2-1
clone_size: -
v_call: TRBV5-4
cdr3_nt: TGTGCCAGCAGCTTGGTGGGCGGGTGGGAACCCAATGAGCAGTTCTTC
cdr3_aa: CASSLVGGWEPNEQFF

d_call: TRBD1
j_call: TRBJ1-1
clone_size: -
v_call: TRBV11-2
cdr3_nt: TGTGCCAGCAGCCCCCCGACAGGGTGGGGCACTGAAGCTTTCTTT
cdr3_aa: CASSPPTGWGTEAFF

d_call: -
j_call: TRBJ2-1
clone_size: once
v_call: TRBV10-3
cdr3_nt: TGTGCCATCAGTGAGTCCCCTAGCCAGGAGCAGTTCTTC
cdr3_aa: CAISESPSQEQFF

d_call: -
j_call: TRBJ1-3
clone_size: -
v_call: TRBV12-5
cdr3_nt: TGTGCTAGTGGTTGGGGGCAGGGGCTAAACTCTGGAAACACCATATATTTT
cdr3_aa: CASGWGQGLNSGNTIYF

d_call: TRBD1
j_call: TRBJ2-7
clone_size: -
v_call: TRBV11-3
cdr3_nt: TGTGCCAGCAGTTCGGACAGGGACGACGAGCAGTACTTC
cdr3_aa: CASSSDRDDEQYF

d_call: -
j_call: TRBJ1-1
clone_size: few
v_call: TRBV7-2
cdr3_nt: TGTGCCAGCAGCTCTCCAACGAACACTGAAGCTTTCTTT
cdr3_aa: CASSSPTNTEAFF

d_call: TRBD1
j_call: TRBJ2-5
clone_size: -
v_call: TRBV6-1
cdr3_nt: TGTGCCAGCAGTGGGGGACAGTCAATGCAAGAGACCCAGTACTTC
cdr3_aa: CASSGGQSMQETQYF

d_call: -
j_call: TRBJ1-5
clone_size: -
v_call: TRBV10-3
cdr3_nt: TGTGCCATCAGTGAGTCCCCGACAGGAGATCAGCCCCAGCATTTT
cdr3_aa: CAISESPTGDQPQHF

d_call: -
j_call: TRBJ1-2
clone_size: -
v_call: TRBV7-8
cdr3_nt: TGTGCCAGCAGCCCCGTCCGCGGGGCAGGAGGCTACACCTTC
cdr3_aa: CASSPVRGAGGYTF

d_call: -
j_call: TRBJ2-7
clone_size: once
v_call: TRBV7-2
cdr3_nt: TGTGCCAGCAGCTCACACCGGACAGCTAGCGTCCACGAGCAGTACTTC
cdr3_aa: CASSSHRTASVHEQYF

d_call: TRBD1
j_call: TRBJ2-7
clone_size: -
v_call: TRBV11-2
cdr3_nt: TGTGCCAGCAGCCTAAGGACAGGCACCTCCTACGAGCAGTACTTC
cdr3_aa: CASSLRTGTSYEQYF

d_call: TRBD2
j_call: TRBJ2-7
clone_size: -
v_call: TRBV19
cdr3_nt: TGTGCCAGTAGTATCTCCAGCGGGGGGTCCTACGAGCAGTACTTC
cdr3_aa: CASSISSGGSYEQYF

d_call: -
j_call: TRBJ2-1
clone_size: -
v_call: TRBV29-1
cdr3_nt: TGCAGCGCCTCCCGGGACTCCAATGAGCAGTTCTTC
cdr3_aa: CSASRDSNEQFF

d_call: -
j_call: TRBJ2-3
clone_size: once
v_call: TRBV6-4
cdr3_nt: TGTGCCAGCAGTGACTCGCCAGGGGCAGATACGCAGTATTTT
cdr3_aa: CASSDSPGADTQYF

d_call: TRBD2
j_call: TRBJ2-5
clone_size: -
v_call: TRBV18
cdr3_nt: TGTGCCAGCACAATAGCGGGGGGGCCGGCGGAGACCCAGTACTTC
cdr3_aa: CASTIAGGPAETQYF